These 15 T cell receptor beta chains originate from one sample sequenced in a study of T cell clones after liver transplantation. Libraries were prepared by immunoSEQ multiplex PCR; TCRdb keeps only in-frame clonotypes and omits some of them. The sample shows 75,000 to 85,000 clones, roughly 85% of them seen only once. Specimen: CD4+ T cells from blood, collected at the 22-month timepoint. All receptors come from a human patient who received a liver transplant. Some T cells may be provided by the graft donor.

The rearrangement links TRBV4-1 to TRBJ2-5; the match to TRBD2 covers 7 bases. Germline loops: CDR1 MGHRA, CDR2 YSYEKL. This CDR3 contains 17 residues. Trimming removed 0 bases from V and 5 bases from J; junction bases left unmatched: 12. The CDR3: CASSQDQNGGEGETQYF. As DNA, the CDR3 is TGCGCCAGCAGCCAAGATCAGAACGGCGGGGAGGGGGAGACCCAGTACTTC.

The chain recombines TRBV19 with TRBJ1-5; 9 bases fit TRBD1. CDR3 length: 14 residues. Germline CDR1 is LNHDA and CDR2 is SQIVND (reference sequence). The V gene end was trimmed by 5 bases and the J gene end by 7 bases; junction bases not matched to a gene: 6. Here the CDR3 reads CASSARQGEQPQHF. In DNA form, the CDR3 reads TGTGCCAGTAGTGCACGACAGGGGGAACAGCCCCAGCATTTT.

V and J are TRBV6-1 and TRBJ2-1, with 7 bases lining up with TRBD1. The germline V gene encodes CDR1 MNHNS and CDR2 SASEGT. The V and J ends lost 2 bases and 4 bases, in that order; junction bases with no gene match: 5. This CDR3 is built from 15 residues. CDR3 sequence (DNA): TGTGCCAGCAGTGAAATCGGGACAGTATACAATGAGCAGTTCTTC. Encoded protein: CASSEIGTVYNEQFF.

V usage is TRBV23-1 and J usage is TRBJ1-6; unclear D gene. TRBV23-1 is assigned to the ORF class and has an uncertain function. The V end lost 1 base, the J end lost 0 bases, and 10 bases lay between the germline ends. CDR3 size: 17 residues. In DNA, the CDR3 is TGCGCCAGCAGTCAATGGGTCCAAGACTCCTATAATTCACCCCTCCACTTT. Protein: CASSQWVQDSYNSPLHF.

In nucleotides, the CDR3 is TGTGCCAGCAGTAAGGGATCAGGGGGACAGGGGTTTCGGGAGCAGTACTTC. Encoded protein: CASSKGSGGQGFREQYF. The chain employs TRBV28 and TRBJ2-7; TRBD1 matches 10 bases. This CDR3 contains 17 residues. CDR1 and CDR2 from the germline V gene are MDHEN and SYDVKM. J gave up 7 bases and V 5 bases, and 17 bases lay outside the gene matches.

CDR3 residues: CASSLGARPSSYNEQFF. In DNA, the CDR3 is TGTGCCAGCAGCTTAGGGGCCCGCCCGAGCTCCTACAATGAGCAGTTCTTC. The chain joins TRBV7-2 to TRBJ2-1, with D hard to call. Germline-derived CDR1 and CDR2 are SGHTA and FQGNSA. This CDR3 has 17 amino acids. V was shortened by 1 base and J by 0 bases, with 13 bases between the two germline ends.

This chain connects TRBV14 to TRBJ2-1; 9 nucleotides agree with TRBD2. The germline gives CDR1 SGHDN, CDR2 FVKESK. There are 16 residues in the CDR3. With 0 bases clipped from V and 4 bases from J, the junction kept 4 bases outside the gene matches. The CDR3 coding sequence is TGTGCCAGCAGCCAAGAGCGGGGGGGCCTATACAATGAGCAGTTCTTC. Its protein is CASSQERGGLYNEQFF.

The chain links TRBV14 to TRBJ1-2; D is ambiguous. The CDR3 loop spans 14 amino acids. Trimming took off 6 bases at V and 7 bases at J, with 18 bases between the two ends. Germline V gives CDR1 SGHDN, CDR2 FVKESK. CDR3 sequence reads: CASSESRRVAGYTF. The CDR3 region has the DNA TGTGCCAGCAGTGAGAGTCGTCGTGTGGCTGGCTACACCTTC.

The rearrangement uses TRBV7-2 and TRBJ1-2; D is unresolved. Between the trimmed V and J ends, which lost 5 bases and 7 bases, there was a span of 11 bases. CDR3 length equals 12 residues. Germline V CDR1 and CDR2: SGHTA, FQGNSA. CDR3 nucleotide sequence: TGTGCCAGCAGCCCGGGTTCAGGTGGCTACACCTTC. Its translation: CASSPGSGGYTF.

The count of this clone is one. The V call is TRBV5-1, the J call TRBJ2-3; a weak D match, TRBD2 (5 bases). This CDR3 spans 16 amino acids. The ends were cut back, 2 bases at V and 3 bases at J, with 16 bases in the middle. CDR1 SGHRS and CDR2 YFSETQ come from the germline V gene. This CDR3 reads CASSFGSRIGTDTQYF. In DNA form, the CDR3 reads TGCGCCAGCAGCTTTGGGAGCAGGATAGGAACAGATACGCAGTATTTT.

V usage is TRBV18 and J usage is TRBJ2-6; D may be TRBD1 (6 bases). The CDR3 is made up of 17 amino acids. Looked up from germline, CDR1 is KGHSH and CDR2 is LQKENI. V was clipped by 4 bases and J by 2 bases, with 15 bases between them. The CDR3 sequence is CASSQSQGSTGANVLTF. DNA of the CDR3: TGTGCCAGCTCACAAAGTCAGGGGAGCACTGGGGCCAACGTCCTGACTTTC.

The rearrangement joins TRBV7-2 to TRBJ2-7; 8 bases are a match to TRBD2. Unmatched junction bases numbered 4, after V lost 1 base and J lost 2 bases. CDR1 is SGHTA and CDR2 is FQGNSA in the germline V gene. There are 15 residues in the CDR3. CDR3 bases: TGTGCCAGCAGCTTAGGGCTAGCGGGCACCTACGAGCAGTACTTC. Amino acid sequence: CASSLGLAGTYEQYF.

The chain's CDR3 is CAISGPGTGGRNEQFF. CDR3 sequence (DNA): TGTGCCATCAGTGGACCCGGGACAGGGGGCCGGAATGAGCAGTTCTTC. The rearrangement joins TRBV10-3 to TRBJ2-1; TRBD1 matches 12 bases. The CDR3 has 16 residues. Germline V gene sequence: CDR1 ENHRY, CDR2 SYGVKD. The J segment lost 7 bases and the V segment lost 4 bases, leaving 8 bases of the junction unmatched.

The chain links TRBV5-1 to TRBJ2-5, with 8 bases matching TRBD1. Germline CDR1 is SGHRS and CDR2 is YFSETQ. V shed 0 bases, J shed 4 bases, and the junction held 5 bases outside the gene matches. The CDR3 covers 15 residues. The CDR3 spells CASSLAGGRGETQYF. CDR3 DNA: TGCGCCAGCAGCTTGGCAGGGGGCAGGGGAGAGACCCAGTACTTC.

The chain couples TRBV28 to TRBJ2-5; a weak D match, TRBD1 (6 bases). Trimming took off 4 bases at V and 3 bases at J, with 9 bases between the two ends. Looked up from germline, CDR1 is MDHEN and CDR2 is SYDVKM. The CDR3 is 13 residues long. CDR3 nucleotide sequence: TGTGCCAGCAGTTCCCCAGGGGAAGAGACCCAGTACTTC. It is translated as CASSSPGEETQYF.